The 8 T cell receptor beta chains listed next were all sequenced from one sample in a study of T cells of healthy individuals. TCRdb re-called the 5' RACE reads with MiXCR, one entry per CDR3 protein. This sample has more than 85,000 distinct CDR3 sequences, with 15% to 20% found just once. The receptors derive from a human donor in good health.

The sample holds one count of this clonotype. The chain carries TRBV6-5 and TRBJ1-6, with D unclear. Trimming took 2 bases from V and 7 from J, leaving 15 bases between them. The CDR3 sequence is 16 residues long. Germline loops: CDR1 MNHEY, CDR2 SVGAGI. The CDR3 DNA is TGTGCCAGCAGTTACCGCCCTTGGAGAGGAAATTCACCCCTCCACTTT. Translating it yields CASSYRPWRGNSPLHF.

In its sample, this clonotype was seen a few times. The rearrangement uses TRBV20-1 and TRBJ2-1; 12 positions match TRBD2. V gave up 6 bases and J gave up 4 bases; unmatched junction bases: 4. The CDR3 has 14 amino acids. Germline-derived CDR1 and CDR2 are DFQATT and SNEGSKA (reference sequence). The CDR3 reads CSAQLAGGYNEQFF. In DNA form, the CDR3 reads TGCAGTGCCCAACTAGCGGGGGGTTACAATGAGCAGTTCTTC.

Many counts were recorded for this clonotype. V gene TRBV3-1 combines with J gene TRBJ2-3, with D possibly matching TRBD1 (6 bases). The CDR3 is made up of 13 amino acids. Trimming took 9 bases from V and 2 from J, leaving 12 bases between them. Germline loops: CDR1 LGHDT, CDR2 YNNKEL (reference sequence). The CDR3, as DNA: TGTGCCAGTGGACAGTTTTCCACAGATACGCAGTATTTT. Amino acid sequence: CASGQFSTDTQYF.

This clonotype was seen ten or more times. The V and J genes are TRBV7-2 and TRBJ1-5; 10 bases map to TRBD1. Germline V gene data show CDR1 as SGHTA and CDR2 as FQGNSA. The CDR3 spans 15 residues. Unmatched junction bases numbered 1, after V lost 5 bases and J lost 0 bases. CDR3 region: CASSRDRGSNQPQHF. The CDR3 DNA sequence: TGTGCCAGCAGCCGGGACAGGGGTAGCAATCAGCCCCAGCATTTT.

This clonotype showed up just once. V gene TRBV20-1 combines with J gene TRBJ2-7; 7 nucleotides agree with TRBD2. The CDR3 is 17 residues long. The germline V gene has CDR1 DFQATT and CDR2 SNEGSKA (reference sequence). Unmatched junction bases numbered 11, after V lost 0 bases and J lost 0 bases. CDR3: CSARDIGEGRISYEQYF. The CDR3 nucleotides read TGCAGTGCTAGAGATATAGGGGAGGGGCGCATCTCCTACGAGCAGTACTTC.

The V call is TRBV20-1, the J call TRBJ2-7, with D unclear. The CDR3 consists of 13 residues. CDR1 and CDR2 from the germline V gene are DFQATT and SNEGSKA (reference sequence). V lost 0 bases to trimming and J lost 0 bases, with 6 bases between them. For the CDR3, the DNA is TGCAGTGCTAGAGATCGGGCCTCCTACGAGCAGTACTTC. It codes for CSARDRASYEQYF.

The chain employs TRBV12-3 or TRBV12-4 and TRBJ2-5, with 14 nucleotides matching TRBD2. V lost 7 bases to trimming and J lost 4 bases; unmatched junction nucleotides: 5. This CDR3 contains 15 residues. The DNA of the CDR3 is TGTGCCAGCACCAAGACTAGCGGGGGGGCAGAGACCCAGTACTTC. It codes for CASTKTSGGAETQYF.

The V gene is TRBV5-1, the J gene TRBJ1-3; 12 nucleotides line up with TRBD1. V lost 4 bases to trimming and J lost 2 bases; unmatched junction nucleotides: 10. CDR1 and CDR2 from the germline V gene are SGHRS and YFSETQ. This CDR3 region has 18 residues. The CDR3 bases are TGCGCCAGCAGCATCGGGACAGGGGGCACCTCGACTGGAAACACCATATATTTT. Translating gives CASSIGTGGTSTGNTIYF.